This TCR beta chain was identified in a study of blood T cell repertoires in COVID-19. Germline trimming cut 3 bases from V and 0 bases from J; bases unmatched to any gene: 11. Germline V CDR1 and CDR2: LNHDA, SQIVND (reference sequence). This CDR3 spans 18 amino acids. Sequencing used immunoSEQ multiplex PCR; TCRdb keeps in-frame clones, though not all of them. The sample contains 55,000 to 70,000 clones, 88% of which appear only once. Sample: peripheral blood. V is TRBV19 and J is TRBJ2-1, with 7 bases that match TRBD2. This sequence originates from a woman aged 45-65 years with active or convalescent COVID-19. CDR3 sequence: CASSIDSLASSSYNEQFF. CDR3 DNA sequence: TGTGCCAGTAGTATTGATTCACTAGCGTCCAGCTCCTACAATGAGCAGTTCTTC.